These 19 T cell receptor beta chains were all obtained from the same sample, sequenced in a study of regulatory T cells in long-lasting Graves disease. Time point: newly diagnosed GD, antithyroid drugs for less than 3 months. The TCR library was made from RNA that had been extracted from PBMCs in TRIzol. Investigators prepared the TCR beta libraries by applying iRepertoire HTBI primers and Arm-PCR of CDR3 regions. TCRdb redid the calling of the multiplex PCR reads with MiXCR, one entry per CDR3 protein. Of about 540,000 distinct CDR3 sequences listed, roughly 14% are singletons. These records were also assigned to another study, of T cells in Graves' hyperthyroidism and ophthalmopathy.

The sequenced sample was peripheral blood mononuclear cells (PBMCs), obtained at new diagnosis, from a patient treated with antithyroid drugs. Receptors originate from a man aged 25-40 years with Graves disease.

This clonotype was seen a handful of times. This sequence joins TRBV6-5 and TRBJ2-7; TRBD1 might be the D (6 bases). V was trimmed by 2 bases and J by 5 bases, leaving 22 bases between them. Germline CDR1 MNHEY, CDR2 SVGAGI. This CDR3 has 17 amino acids. The CDR3 region is CASSYRRGQTMVHEQYF. CDR3 coding DNA: TGTGCCAGCAGTTACCGACGTGGACAGACGATGGTCCACGAGCAGTACTTC.

This clonotype has ten or more counts. This sequence joins TRBV9 and TRBJ2-1; 9 bases are shared with TRBD2. The CDR3 extends over 14 amino acids. Germline assignment: CDR1 SGDLS and CDR2 YYNGEE. The J segment lost 7 bases and the V segment lost 0 bases, leaving 2 bases of the junction unmatched. CDR3: CASSVGAGGNEQFF. CDR3 in DNA: TGTGCCAGCAGCGTAGGCGCGGGGGGGAATGAGCAGTTCTTC. Filled out from reference TRBV9 and TRBJ2-1, the complete variable domain reads DSGVTQTPKHLITATGQRVTLRCSPRSGDLSVYWYQQSLDQGLQFLIQYYNGEERAKGNILERFSAQQFPDLHSELNLSSLELGDSALYFCASSVGAGGNEQFFGPGTRLTVL.

This clonotype was recorded many times. This chain links TRBV27 with TRBJ1-5; possible D gene TRBD1, 5 bases. The CDR3 extends over 15 amino acids. V was pared by 3 bases and J by 2 bases, with 11 bases between. Germline V gene sequence: CDR1 MNHEY, CDR2 SMNVEV (reference sequence). This chain's CDR3 is CASSLRARGNQPQHF. CDR3 nucleotide sequence: TGTGCCAGCAGTTTGAGGGCCAGGGGCAATCAGCCCCAGCATTTT.

This clonotype was counted only a few times. As DNA, the CDR3 is TGTGCCAGCAGACTAGCGGGAGGGCCAAAGACGCAGTATTTT. Translated, it gives CASRLAGGPKTQYF. The genes are TRBV27 and TRBJ2-3; 13 bases are shared with TRBD2. CDR3 length: 14 residues. With 6 bases clipped from V and 9 bases from J, the junction kept 6 bases outside the gene matches. CDR1 is MNHEY, CDR2 SMNVEV, per germline (reference sequence).

As concerns this clonotype: A much larger clonotype is one base distant, so this may be a read error. This chain's CDR3 is CASSPNGRGANRDEQYF. For the CDR3, the DNA is TGTGCCAGCAGCCCGAACGGCCGGGGGGCCAATAGGGATGAGCAGTACTTC. The V gene is TRBV7-3, the J gene TRBJ2-5; tentative D call: TRBD2 (7 bases). Germline assignment: CDR1 SGHTA and CDR2 FQGTGA. The germline V and J ends were trimmed by 5 bases and 11 bases, with 30 bases remaining between them. The CDR3 extends over 17 amino acids.

This clonotype came up many times. The chain couples TRBV5-8 to TRBJ1-2, with D unresolved. The germline CDR1 and CDR2 sequences are SGHTS and YDEGEE. With 0 bases removed from V and 4 bases from J, the gap between germline ends came to 7 bases. The CDR3 totals 13 residues. The CDR3 DNA reads as TGTGCCAGCAGCTTGGAGGCTGTCTATGGCTACACCTTC. Encoded protein: CASSLEAVYGYTF.

This clonotype was observed at least ten times. For the CDR3, the DNA is TGTGCCAGCAGCTCCGGGACAGGCCAGGGAAAACTGTTTTTT. It translates to CASSSGTGQGKLFF. The chain combines TRBV5-5 with TRBJ1-4, with 8 bases aligning to TRBD1. The length of the CDR3 is 14 residues. CDR1 SGHKS and CDR2 YYEKEE come from the germline V gene (reference sequence). The V segment lost 3 bases and the J segment 10 bases; nucleotides outside the gene matches: 8.

This clonotype was seen more than once but under ten times. The chain links TRBV4-2 to TRBJ2-1, with D possibly TRBD2 on 6 matching bases. Germline assignment: CDR1 LGHNA and CDR2 YNFKEQ. The CDR3 covers 19 residues. Trimming shortened V by 3 bases and J by 5 bases, and 26 bases separated the two germline ends. The CDR3 nucleotides are TGTGCCAGCAGCCACGGCGGCGGGGTCTTGGGGGAGAGAAACAATGAGCAGTTCTTC. It translates to CASSHGGGVLGERNNEQFF.

This clonotype turned up a few times. The chain couples TRBV7-9 to TRBJ2-1; 10 positions match TRBD1. The CDR3 totals 15 residues. CDR1 SEHNR and CDR2 FQNEAQ come from the germline V gene (reference sequence). The J segment lost 7 bases and the V segment lost 4 bases, leaving 7 bases of the junction unmatched. The CDR3 reads CASSSPGQGRNEQFF. The DNA for the CDR3 is TGTGCCAGCAGCTCGCCGGGACAGGGGAGGAATGAGCAGTTCTTC.

This clonotype has at least ten counts. The chain combines TRBV7-2 with TRBJ1-1; tentatively, D is TRBD1 (5 bases). The CDR3 consists of 13 residues. V lost 5 bases to trimming and J lost 6 bases, with 13 bases between them. CDR1 is SGHTA, CDR2 FQGNSA, per germline. The CDR3 DNA is TGTGCCAGCAGCGAGGATCGGGGCGCTGAAGCTTTCTTT. This gives the protein CASSEDRGAEAFF.

This clonotype occurred many times. J is TRBJ2-3 and V is TRBV2; 9 bases align to TRBD2. The CDR3 sequence is 15 residues long. Germline assignment: CDR1 SNHLY and CDR2 FYNNEI. With 4 bases clipped from V and 2 bases from J, the junction kept 4 bases outside the gene matches. The CDR3 region has the DNA TGTGCCAGCAGTGTTGGCGGGAGGGCCACAGATACGCAGTATTTT. This gives the protein CASSVGGRATDTQYF.

At least ten counts were recorded for this clonotype. The V gene is TRBV6-5, the J gene TRBJ2-2; D not resolved. Trimming stripped 2 bases from V and 2 bases from J, with 15 bases between. The germline V gene encodes CDR1 MNHEY and CDR2 SVGAGI. The CDR3 totals 17 residues. The chain's CDR3 is CASSYDDHSQNTGELFF. DNA of the CDR3: TGTGCCAGCAGTTACGACGACCATAGCCAAAACACCGGGGAGCTGTTTTTT.

In its sample, this clonotype was seen many times. The chain joins TRBV5-6 to TRBJ1-5; D is uncertain. Trimming shortened V by 0 bases and J by 4 bases, and 11 bases separated the two germline ends. From germline, CDR1 is SGHDT and CDR2 YYEEEE. This CDR3 is 15 amino acids long. CDR3 amino acids: CASSLGKPFNQPQHF. The CDR3 DNA sequence: TGTGCCAGCAGCTTGGGAAAACCTTTTAATCAGCCCCAGCATTTT.

Worth noting for this clonotype: At one end the junction does not follow the germline gene, possibly because of a read error. The rearrangement links TRBV15 to TRBJ2-1, with TRBD2 identical over 13 bases. Germline CDR1 LNHNV, CDR2 YYDKDF (reference sequence). This CDR3 region has 17 residues. The CDR3 bases are TGTGCCACCAGCGGAGATGGAGGGACTAGCGGGAAGCGGGAGCAGTTCTTC. This encodes CATSGDGGTSGKREQFF.

The chain uses TRBV2 and TRBJ2-1; 10 bases agree with TRBD2. The CDR3 consists of 16 residues. CDR1 and CDR2 from the germline V gene are SNHLY and FYNNEI. The V gene end was trimmed by 6 bases and the J gene end by 7 bases; junction bases not matched to a gene: 12. The CDR3: CASRPNLSGRVNEQFF. DNA for the CDR3: TGTGCCAGCAGGCCCAACTTGAGCGGGAGGGTTAATGAGCAGTTCTTC.

The chain employs TRBV5-1 and TRBJ2-3, with no clear D. Germline CDR1 SGHRS, CDR2 YFSETQ. V lost 6 bases and J 0 bases, leaving 17 bases between the germline ends. There are 16 residues in the CDR3. The CDR3 protein is CASTSRNPPSTDTQYF. CDR3 nucleotides: TGCGCCAGCACGTCCCGTAACCCACCTAGCACAGATACGCAGTATTTT.

Many counts were recorded for this clonotype. The chain has TRBV28 and TRBJ2-5; TRBD1 matches 12 bases. Trimming cost V 11 bases and J 5 bases; bases outside gene matches: 6. The CDR3 runs to 13 residues. From germline, CDR1 is MDHEN and CDR2 SYDVKM. Here the CDR3 reads CAGGTGGMETQYF. CDR3 bases: TGTGCCGGGGGGACAGGGGGCATGGAGACCCAGTACTTC.

This clonotype was counted ten times or more. This chain links TRBV28 with TRBJ1-5; 10 bases are a match to TRBD1. CDR1 and CDR2 from the germline V gene are MDHEN and SYDVKM. This CDR3 region has 16 residues. Trimming took 6 bases from V and 1 from J; bases not matched to a gene: 6. Here the CDR3 reads CASSKRTGGSNQPQHF. The CDR3, as DNA: TGTGCCAGCAGCAAGAGGACAGGGGGAAGCAATCAGCCCCAGCATTTT.

With regard to this clonotype: A single base separates this from a much larger clone, so it may be a read error. The chain combines TRBV15 with TRBJ1-5; 8 bases align to TRBD1. Trimming cost V 0 bases and J 3 bases; bases outside gene matches: 10. The CDR3 has 18 amino acids. Per the germline V gene, CDR1 is LNHNV and CDR2 is YYDKDF (reference sequence). In DNA form, the CDR3 reads TGTGCCACCAGCAGAGATTTCCTCGGACAGGGCTTCAATCAGCCCCAGCATTTT. Residues: CATSRDFLGQGFNQPQHF. The variable domain in full, completed from reference TRBV15 and TRBJ1-5, reads DAMVIQNPRYQVTQFGKPVTLSCSQTLNHNVMYWYQQKSSQAPKLLFHYYDKDFNNEADTPDNFQSRRPNTSFCFLDIRSPGLGDTAMYLCATSRDFLGQGFNQPQHFGDGTRLSIL.